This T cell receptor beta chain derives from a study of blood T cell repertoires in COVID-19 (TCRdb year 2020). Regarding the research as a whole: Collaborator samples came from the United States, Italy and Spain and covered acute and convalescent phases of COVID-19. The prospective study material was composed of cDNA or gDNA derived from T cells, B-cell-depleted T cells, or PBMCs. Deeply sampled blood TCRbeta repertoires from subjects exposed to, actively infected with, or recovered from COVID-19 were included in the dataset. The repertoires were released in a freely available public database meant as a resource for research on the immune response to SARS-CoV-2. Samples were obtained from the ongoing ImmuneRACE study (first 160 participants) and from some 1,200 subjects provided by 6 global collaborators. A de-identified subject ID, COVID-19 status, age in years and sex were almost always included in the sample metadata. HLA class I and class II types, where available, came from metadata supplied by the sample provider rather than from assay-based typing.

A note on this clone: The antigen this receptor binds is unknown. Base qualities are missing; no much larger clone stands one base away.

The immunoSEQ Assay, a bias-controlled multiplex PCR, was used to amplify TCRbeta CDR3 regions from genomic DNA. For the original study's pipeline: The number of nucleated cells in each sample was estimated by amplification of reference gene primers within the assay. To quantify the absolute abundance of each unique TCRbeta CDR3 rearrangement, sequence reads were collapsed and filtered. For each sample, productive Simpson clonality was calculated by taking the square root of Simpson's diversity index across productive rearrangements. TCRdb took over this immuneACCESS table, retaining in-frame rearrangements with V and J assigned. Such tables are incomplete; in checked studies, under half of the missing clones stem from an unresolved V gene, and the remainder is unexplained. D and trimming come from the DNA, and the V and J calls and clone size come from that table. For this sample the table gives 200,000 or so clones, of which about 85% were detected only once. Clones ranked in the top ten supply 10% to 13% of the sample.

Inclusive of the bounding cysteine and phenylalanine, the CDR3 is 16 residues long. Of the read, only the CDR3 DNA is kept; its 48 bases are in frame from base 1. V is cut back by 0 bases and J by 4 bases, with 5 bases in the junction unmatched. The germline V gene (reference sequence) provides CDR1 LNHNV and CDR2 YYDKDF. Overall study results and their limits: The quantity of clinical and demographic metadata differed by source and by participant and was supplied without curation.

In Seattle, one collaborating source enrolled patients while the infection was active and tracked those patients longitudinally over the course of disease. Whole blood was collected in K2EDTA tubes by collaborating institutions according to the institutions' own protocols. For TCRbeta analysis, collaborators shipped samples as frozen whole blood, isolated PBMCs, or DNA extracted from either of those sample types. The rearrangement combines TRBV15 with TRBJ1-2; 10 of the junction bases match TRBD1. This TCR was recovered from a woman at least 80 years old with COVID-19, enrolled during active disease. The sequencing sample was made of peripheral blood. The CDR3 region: CATSRDGTGVTYGYTF. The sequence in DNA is TGTGCCACCAGCAGAGATGGGACAGGGGTTACCTATGGCTACACCTTC.